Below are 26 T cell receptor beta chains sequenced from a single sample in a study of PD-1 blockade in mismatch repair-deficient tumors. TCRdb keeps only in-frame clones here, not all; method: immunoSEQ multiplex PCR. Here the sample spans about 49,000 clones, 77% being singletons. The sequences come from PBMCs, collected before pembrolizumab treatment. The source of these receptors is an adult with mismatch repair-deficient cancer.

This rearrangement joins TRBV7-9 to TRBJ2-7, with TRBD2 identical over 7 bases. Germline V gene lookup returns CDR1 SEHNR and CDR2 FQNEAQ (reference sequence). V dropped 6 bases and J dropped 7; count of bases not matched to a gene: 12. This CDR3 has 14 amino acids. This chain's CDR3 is CASSLGLTSVEQYF. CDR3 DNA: TGTGCCAGCAGTCTCGGACTAACTAGCGTGGAGCAGTACTTC.

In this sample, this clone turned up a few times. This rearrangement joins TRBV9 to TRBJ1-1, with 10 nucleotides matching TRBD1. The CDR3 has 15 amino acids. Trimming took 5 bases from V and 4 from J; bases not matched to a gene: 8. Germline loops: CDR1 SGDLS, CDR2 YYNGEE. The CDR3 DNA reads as TGTGCCAGCAGTAACCAGACAGGGGGCTCCACTGAAGCTTTCTTT. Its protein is CASSNQTGGSTEAFF.

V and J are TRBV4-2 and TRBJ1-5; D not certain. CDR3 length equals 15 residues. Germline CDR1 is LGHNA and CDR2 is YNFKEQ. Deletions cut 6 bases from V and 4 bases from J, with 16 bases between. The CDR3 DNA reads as TGTGCCAGCAGTTCGATTGCGGGGAAAAATCAGCCCCAGCATTTT. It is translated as CASSSIAGKNQPQHF.

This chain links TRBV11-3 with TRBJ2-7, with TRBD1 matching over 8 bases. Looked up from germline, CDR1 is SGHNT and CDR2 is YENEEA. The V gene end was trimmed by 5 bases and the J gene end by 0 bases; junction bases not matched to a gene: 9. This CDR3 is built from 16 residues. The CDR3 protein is CASSNPGTGFSYEQYF. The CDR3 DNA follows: TGTGCCAGCAGCAACCCAGGGACAGGATTCTCCTACGAGCAGTACTTC.

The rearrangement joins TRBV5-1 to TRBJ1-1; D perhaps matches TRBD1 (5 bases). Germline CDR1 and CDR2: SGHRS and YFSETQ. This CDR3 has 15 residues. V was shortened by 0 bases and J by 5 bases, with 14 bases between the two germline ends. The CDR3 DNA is TGCGCCAGCAGCTTGGAAGGGGCAGATCGGACTGAAGCTTTCTTT. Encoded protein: CASSLEGADRTEAFF. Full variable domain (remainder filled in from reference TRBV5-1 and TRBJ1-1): KAGVTQTPRYLIKTRGQQVTLSCSPISGHRSVSWYQQTPGQGLQFLFEYFSETQRNKGNFPGRFSGRQFSNSRSEMNVSTLELGDSALYLCASSLEGADRTEAFFGQGTRLTVV.

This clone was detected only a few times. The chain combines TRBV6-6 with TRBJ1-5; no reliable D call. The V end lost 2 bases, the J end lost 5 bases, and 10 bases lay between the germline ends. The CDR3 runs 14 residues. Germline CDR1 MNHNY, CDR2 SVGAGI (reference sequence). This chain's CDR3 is CASSYPWEHQPQHF. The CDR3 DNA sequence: TGTGCCAGCAGTTACCCGTGGGAGCATCAGCCCCAGCATTTT.

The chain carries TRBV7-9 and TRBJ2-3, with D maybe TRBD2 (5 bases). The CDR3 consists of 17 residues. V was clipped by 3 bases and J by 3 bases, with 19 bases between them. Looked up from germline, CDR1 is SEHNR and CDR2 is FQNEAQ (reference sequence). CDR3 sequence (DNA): TGTGCCAGCAGCTTCAATGCGGGTGGCGCCTTGACAGATACGCAGTATTTT. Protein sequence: CASSFNAGGALTDTQYF. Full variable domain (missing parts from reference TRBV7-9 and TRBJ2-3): DTGVSQNPRHKITKRGQNVTFRCDPISEHNRLYWYRQTLGQGPEFLTYFQNEAQLEKSRLLSDRFSAERPKGSFSTLEIQRTEQGDSAMYLCASSFNAGGALTDTQYFGPGTRLTVL.

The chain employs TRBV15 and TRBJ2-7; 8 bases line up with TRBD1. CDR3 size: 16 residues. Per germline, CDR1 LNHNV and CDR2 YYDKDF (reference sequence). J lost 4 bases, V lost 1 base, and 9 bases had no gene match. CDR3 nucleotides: TGTGCCACCAGCAGAGTGGCAGGGGGCGCAGCTTACGAGCAGTACTTC. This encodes CATSRVAGGAAYEQYF. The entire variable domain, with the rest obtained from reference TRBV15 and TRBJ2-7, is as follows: DAMVIQNPRYQVTQFGKPVTLSCSQTLNHNVMYWYQQKSSQAPKLLFHYYDKDFNNEADTPDNFQSRRPNTSFCFLDIRSPGLGDTAMYLCATSRVAGGAAYEQYFGPGTRLTVT.

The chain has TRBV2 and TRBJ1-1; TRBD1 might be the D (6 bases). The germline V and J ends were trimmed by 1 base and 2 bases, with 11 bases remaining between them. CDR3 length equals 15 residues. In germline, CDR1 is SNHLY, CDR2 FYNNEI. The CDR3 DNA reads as TGTGCCAGCAGTGAAGTAAGGACAGCTAACACTGAAGCTTTCTTT. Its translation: CASSEVRTANTEAFF. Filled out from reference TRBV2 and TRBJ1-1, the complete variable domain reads EPEVTQTPSHQVTQMGQEVILRCVPISNHLYFYWYRQILGQKVEFLVSFYNNEISEKSEIFDDQFSVERPDGSNFTLKIRSTKLEDSAMYFCASSEVRTANTEAFFGQGTRLTVV.

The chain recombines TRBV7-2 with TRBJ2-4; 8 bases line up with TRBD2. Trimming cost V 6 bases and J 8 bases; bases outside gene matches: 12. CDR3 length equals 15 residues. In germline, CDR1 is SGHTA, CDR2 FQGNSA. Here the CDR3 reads CASSPGRGAAYIQYF. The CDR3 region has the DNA TGTGCCAGCAGTCCGGGGCGGGGGGCGGCGTACATTCAGTACTTC.

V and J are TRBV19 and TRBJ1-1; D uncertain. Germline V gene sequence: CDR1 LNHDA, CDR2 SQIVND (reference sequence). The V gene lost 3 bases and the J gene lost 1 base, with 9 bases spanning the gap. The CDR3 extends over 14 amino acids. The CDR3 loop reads CASSMRRENTEAFF. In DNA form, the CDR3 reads TGTGCCAGTAGTATGCGCAGAGAGAACACTGAAGCTTTCTTT.

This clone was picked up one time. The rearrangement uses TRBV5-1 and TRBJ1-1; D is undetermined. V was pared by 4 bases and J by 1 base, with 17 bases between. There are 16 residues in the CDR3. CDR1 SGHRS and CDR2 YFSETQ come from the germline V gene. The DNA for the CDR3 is TGCGCCAGCAGCATCCGGGCCCCGACCGGGAACACTGAAGCTTTCTTT. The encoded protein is CASSIRAPTGNTEAFF.

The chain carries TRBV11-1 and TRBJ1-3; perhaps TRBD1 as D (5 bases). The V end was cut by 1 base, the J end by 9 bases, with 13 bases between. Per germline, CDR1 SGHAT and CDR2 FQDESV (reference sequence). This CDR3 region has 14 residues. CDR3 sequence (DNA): TGTGCCAGCAGCTTAGAGGGGCCTCCCACCACCATATATTTT. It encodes CASSLEGPPTTIYF.

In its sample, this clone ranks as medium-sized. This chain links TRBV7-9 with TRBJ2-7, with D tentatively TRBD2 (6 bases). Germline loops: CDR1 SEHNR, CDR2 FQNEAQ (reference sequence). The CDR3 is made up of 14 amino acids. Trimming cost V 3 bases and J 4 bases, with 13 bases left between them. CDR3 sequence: CASSLVQGTYEQYF. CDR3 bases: TGTGCCAGCAGCTTGGTTCAAGGGACTTACGAGCAGTACTTC.

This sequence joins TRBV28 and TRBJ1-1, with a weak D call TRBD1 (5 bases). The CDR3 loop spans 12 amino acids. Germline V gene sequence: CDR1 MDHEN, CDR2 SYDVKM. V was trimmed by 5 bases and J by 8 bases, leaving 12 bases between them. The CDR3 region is CASSTDGGEAFF. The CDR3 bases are TGTGCCAGCAGTACGGACGGGGGGGAAGCTTTCTTT.

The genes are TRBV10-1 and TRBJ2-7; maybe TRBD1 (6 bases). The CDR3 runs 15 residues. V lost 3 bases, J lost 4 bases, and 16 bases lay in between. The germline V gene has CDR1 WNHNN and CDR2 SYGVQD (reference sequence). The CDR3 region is CASSDGTRETYEQYF. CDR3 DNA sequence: TGCGCCAGCAGTGACGGGACAAGGGAAACTTACGAGCAGTACTTC.

CDR3: CASSSPQGGGETQYF. The CDR3 region has the DNA TGTGCCAGCAGTTCTCCGCAGGGCGGTGGGGAGACCCAGTACTTC. The chain couples TRBV27 to TRBJ2-5; D is possibly TRBD1 (5 bases). Trimming cost V 4 bases and J 5 bases, with 17 bases left between them. The CDR3 runs 15 residues. Germline loops: CDR1 MNHEY, CDR2 SMNVEV (reference sequence).

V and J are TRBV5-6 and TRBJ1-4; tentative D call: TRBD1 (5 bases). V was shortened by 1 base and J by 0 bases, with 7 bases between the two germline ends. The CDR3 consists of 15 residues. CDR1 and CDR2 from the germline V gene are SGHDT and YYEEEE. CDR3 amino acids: CASSLSGPTNEKLFF. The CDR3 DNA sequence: TGTGCCAGCAGCTTGTCAGGGCCAACTAATGAAAAACTGTTTTTT.

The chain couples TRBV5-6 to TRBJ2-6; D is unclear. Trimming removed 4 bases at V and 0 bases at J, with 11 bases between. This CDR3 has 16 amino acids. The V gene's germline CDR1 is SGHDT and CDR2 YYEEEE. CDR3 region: CASSVEIHSGANVLTF. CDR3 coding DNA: TGTGCCAGCAGCGTTGAGATCCACTCTGGGGCCAACGTCCTGACTTTC.

This CDR3 reads CASYSGTGGFGYTF. CDR3 DNA sequence: TGTGCCAGCTATTCAGGGACAGGGGGCTTTGGCTACACCTTC. V and J are TRBV2 and TRBJ1-2; 12 positions match TRBD1. Germline CDR1 SNHLY, CDR2 FYNNEI. This CDR3 has 14 residues. J lost 7 bases, V lost 8 bases, and 8 bases had no gene match.

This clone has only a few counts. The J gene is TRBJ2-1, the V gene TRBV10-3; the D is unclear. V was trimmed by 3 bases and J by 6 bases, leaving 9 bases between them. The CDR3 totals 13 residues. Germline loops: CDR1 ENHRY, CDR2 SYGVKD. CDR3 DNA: TGTGCCATCAGTGATGGAGCGATCAATGAGCAGTTCTTC. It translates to CAISDGAINEQFF.

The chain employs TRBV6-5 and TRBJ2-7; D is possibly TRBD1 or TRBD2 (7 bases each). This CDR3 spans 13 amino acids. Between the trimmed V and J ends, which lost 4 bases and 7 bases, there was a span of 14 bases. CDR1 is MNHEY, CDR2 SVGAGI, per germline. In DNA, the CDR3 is TGTGCCAGCAGTTCAGGGGGGGGTTGGGAGCAGTACTTC. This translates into CASSSGGGWEQYF.

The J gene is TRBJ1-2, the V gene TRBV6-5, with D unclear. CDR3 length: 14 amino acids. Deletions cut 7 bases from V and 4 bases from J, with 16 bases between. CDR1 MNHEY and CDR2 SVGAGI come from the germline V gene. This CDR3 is CASILRVGSYGYTF. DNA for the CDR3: TGTGCCAGCATCTTACGGGTTGGAAGCTATGGCTACACCTTC.

Here the CDR3 DNA reads TGCGCCAGCAGCACGGGGACTAGCGGGACCCCCTACGAGCAGTACTTC. Translation gives CASSTGTSGTPYEQYF. This chain joins TRBV5-1 and TRBJ2-7; 13 bases align to TRBD2. Germline loops: CDR1 SGHRS, CDR2 YFSETQ. This CDR3 has 16 residues. With 4 bases clipped from V and 2 bases from J, the junction kept 6 bases outside the gene matches.

The CDR3 is CASTRNPGNEQFF. The CDR3 nucleotides read TGCGCCAGCACTAGGAACCCGGGCAATGAGCAGTTCTTC. The chain couples TRBV5-1 to TRBJ2-1; the D is unclear. Trimming cost V 6 bases and J 6 bases, with 13 bases left between them. Looked up from germline, CDR1 is SGHRS and CDR2 is YFSETQ. The CDR3 has 13 amino acids. Supplemented by reference TRBV5-1 and TRBJ2-1, the full variable domain reads KAGVTQTPRYLIKTRGQQVTLSCSPISGHRSVSWYQQTPGQGLQFLFEYFSETQRNKGNFPGRFSGRQFSNSRSEMNVSTLELGDSALYLCASTRNPGNEQFFGPGTRLTVL.

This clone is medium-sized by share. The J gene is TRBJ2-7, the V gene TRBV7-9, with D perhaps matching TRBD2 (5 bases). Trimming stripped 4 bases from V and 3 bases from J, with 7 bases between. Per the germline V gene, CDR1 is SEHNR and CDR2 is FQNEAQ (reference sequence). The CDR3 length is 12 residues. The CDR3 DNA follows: TGTGCCAGCAGCTCGGACTTCTACGAGCAGTACTTC. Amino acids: CASSSDFYEQYF.